This T cell receptor beta chain was found in a study of shared clonotypes between healthy human individuals. The CDR3 totals 19 residues. The V and J ends lost 1 base and 1 base, in that order; junction bases with no gene match: 10. In germline, CDR1 is SGHDN, CDR2 FVKESK. TCRdb's copy holds only in-frame clones and misses some; the assay was immunoSEQ multiplex PCR. The table shows around 240,000 clones, with 50% to 75% occurring only once. Study outcomes and limitations: Sampling involved blood alone; tissue repertoires likely differ. Naive subsets typically showed greater estimated richness than memory subsets. Some naive CD4 clonotypes, 5% to 5.5%, turned up in common across four donors.

The healthy adult donors were HIV-negative and reported no recent acute infections or vaccinations. This clone occurred a few times. Its antigen remains unidentified. Sequencing was done on a sample of memory CD4+ T cells sorted from blood. The subset here: CD45RA-negative fraction. This TCR came from a man under 40 in good health. The chain has TRBV14 and TRBJ2-2; the match to TRBD2 covers 9 bases. The CDR3 region has the DNA TGTGCCAGCAGCCAAGTCGCGGGAGGGCCTCATTGGAACACCGGGGAGCTGTTTTTT. Its translation is CASSQVAGGPHWNTGELFF.